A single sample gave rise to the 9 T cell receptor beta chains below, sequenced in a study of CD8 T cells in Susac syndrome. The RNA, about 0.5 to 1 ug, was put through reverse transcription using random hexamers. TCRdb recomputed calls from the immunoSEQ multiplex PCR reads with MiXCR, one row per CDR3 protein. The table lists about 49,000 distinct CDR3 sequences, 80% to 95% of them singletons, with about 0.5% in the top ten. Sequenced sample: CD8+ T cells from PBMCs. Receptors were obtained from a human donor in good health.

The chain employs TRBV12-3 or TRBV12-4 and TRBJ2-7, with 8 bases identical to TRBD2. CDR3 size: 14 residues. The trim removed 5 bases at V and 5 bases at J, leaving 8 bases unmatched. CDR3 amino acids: CASSDSGAGHEQYF. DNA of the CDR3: TGTGCCAGCAGTGATAGCGGGGCCGGCCACGAGCAGTACTTC.

The DNA for the CDR3 is TGCAGCGTTTGGGGCCAAGGGGAGACCCAGTACTTC. Its protein is CSVWGQGETQYF. This sequence joins TRBV29-1 and TRBJ2-5; a weak D match, TRBD1 (5 bases). This CDR3 is 12 amino acids long. Per germline, CDR1 SQVTM and CDR2 ANQGSEA. V was cut by 5 bases and J by 5 bases, with 12 bases left in between. The full variable domain, its missing parts supplied by reference TRBV29-1 and TRBJ2-5, is SAVISQKPSRDICQRGTSLTIQCQVDSQVTMMFWYRQQPGQSLTLIATANQGSEATYESGFVIDKFPISRPNLTFSTLTVSNMSPEDSSIYLCSVWGQGETQYFGPGTRLLVL.

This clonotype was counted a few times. The CDR3, as DNA: TGTGCCAGCAGCTTATTTGCTAGCGGTGCCTACGAGCAGTACTTC. This codes for CASSLFASGAYEQYF. This chain connects TRBV7-2 to TRBJ2-7, with TRBD2 identical over 7 bases. Germline-derived CDR1 and CDR2 are SGHTA and FQGNSA. The CDR3 runs 15 residues. V lost 2 bases and J lost 2; bases outside the gene matches: 6.

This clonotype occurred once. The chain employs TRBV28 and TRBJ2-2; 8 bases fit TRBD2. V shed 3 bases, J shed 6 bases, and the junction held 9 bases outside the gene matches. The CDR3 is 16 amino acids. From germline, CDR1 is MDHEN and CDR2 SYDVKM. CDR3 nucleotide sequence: TGTGCCAGCAGTTTTATAAGCGGGAGTGGATCCGGGGAGCTGTTTTTT. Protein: CASSFISGSGSGELFF.

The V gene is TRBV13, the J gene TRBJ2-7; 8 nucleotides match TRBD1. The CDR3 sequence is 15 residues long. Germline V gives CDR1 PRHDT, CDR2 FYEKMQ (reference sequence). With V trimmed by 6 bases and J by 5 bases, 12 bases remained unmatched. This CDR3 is CASRDRDPAGDEQYF. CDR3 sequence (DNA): TGTGCCAGCAGGGACAGGGATCCCGCCGGCGACGAGCAGTACTTC.

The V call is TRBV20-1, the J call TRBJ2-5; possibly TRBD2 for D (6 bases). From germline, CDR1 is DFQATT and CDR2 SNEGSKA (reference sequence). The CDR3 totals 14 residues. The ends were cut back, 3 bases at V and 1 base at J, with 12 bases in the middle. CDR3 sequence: CSASLTSSQETQYF. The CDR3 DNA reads TGCAGTGCTAGCCTCACTAGCAGCCAAGAGACCCAGTACTTC.

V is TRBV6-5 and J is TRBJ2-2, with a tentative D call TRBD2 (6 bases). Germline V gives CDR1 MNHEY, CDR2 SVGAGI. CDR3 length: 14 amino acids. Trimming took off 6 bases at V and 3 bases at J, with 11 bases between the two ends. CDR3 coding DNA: TGTGCCAGCAGCCCGGGGGAACACACCGGGGAGCTGTTTTTT. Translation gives CASSPGEHTGELFF.

The CDR3 sequence is CASSGRHTDTQYF. CDR3 nucleotides: TGTGCCAGCTCCGGTCGGCACACAGATACGCAGTATTTT. The chain is built from TRBV5-6 and TRBJ2-3; no clear D. V lost 7 bases to trimming and J lost 2 bases, with 11 bases between them. This CDR3 has 13 residues. The germline gives CDR1 SGHDT, CDR2 YYEEEE. The full variable domain, its missing parts supplied by reference TRBV5-6 and TRBJ2-3, is DAGVTQSPTHLIKTRGQQVTLRCSPKSGHDTVSWYQQALGQGPQFIFQYYEEEERQRGNFPDRFSGHQFPNYSSELNVNALLLGDSALYLCASSGRHTDTQYFGPGTRLTVL.

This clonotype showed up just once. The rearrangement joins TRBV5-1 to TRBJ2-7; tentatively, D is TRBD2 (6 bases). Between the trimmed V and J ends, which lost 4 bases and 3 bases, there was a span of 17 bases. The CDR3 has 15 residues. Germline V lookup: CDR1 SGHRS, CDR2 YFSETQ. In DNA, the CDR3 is TGCGCCAGCAGCGCCGGCTCTGTCGGGGGCTACGAGCAGTACTTC. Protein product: CASSAGSVGGYEQYF.